This TCR beta chain emerged from a study of vaccination and CD4 T cells after COVID-19. The treatment denotes: roughly 10-day PBMC culture with coronavirus spike peptide pools or control peptides (ViraFEST assay). Harvesting of the unexposed donor's CD4+ T cells predated the COVID-19 pandemic (2011-2018). Via ViraFEST, peptide pools expanded antigen-specific T cells before TCR sequencing. Subject to cell availability, CD4+ T cells from unexposed donors were probed with SARS-CoV-2 S/N and four cold-coronavirus spikes. This clonotype has only a few counts. Antigen: not known. Sequencing of DNA taken from cultured CD4+ T cells relied on the Oncomine TCR Beta short-read assay. The genomic DNA was obtained from cultured CD4+ T cells by extraction with the QIAamp micro DNA kit. MiXCR, run by TCRdb on the PCR reads, gives a single entry per CDR3 protein. The table lists around 10,000 distinct CDR3 sequences, approximately 35% of them singletons.

The V gene lost 4 bases and the J gene lost 4 bases, with 17 bases spanning the gap. Germline lookup yields CDR1 MGHRA and CDR2 YSYEKL. CDR3 length equals 15 residues. Specimen: CD4+ T cells from blood, cultured in vitro. The origin of this receptor is a human donor in good health. The chain employs TRBV4-1 and TRBJ2-7; maybe TRBD2 (5 bases). The CDR3 nucleotides are TGCGCCAGCAGCCGCGTAGCCGGGGAAGGTTACGAGCAGTACTTC. It yields the protein CASSRVAGEGYEQYF.